The TCR beta chain described here comes from a study of T cells in Graves' hyperthyroidism and ophthalmopathy. RNA transcripts yielded amplified TCR beta CDR3 regions. The HTBI primer set drove a first-round RT-PCR of the TCR CDR3. TCRdb re-analysed the multiplex PCR reads in MiXCR, keeping a single row per CDR3 protein. Of around 340,000 distinct CDR3 sequences listed, over 20% are singletons. The sample comprised blood. The receptor was isolated from a woman in her fifties or sixties with Graves' hyperthyroidism.

CDR3 coding DNA: TGTGCCACCAGTGCAGGGGCCAAAAACATTCAGTACTTC. Translated: CATSAGAKNIQYF. The chain employs TRBV24-1 and TRBJ2-4, with TRBD1 as a possible D gene (5 bases). V lost 5 bases and J lost 1, with 5 bases in between. The CDR3 is 13 residues long. CDR1 is KGHDR and CDR2 is SFDVKD in the germline V gene.